The sample holds one count of the clone carrying this TCR beta chain. What it recognizes is unknown. This sample was taken from a study of T cell responses to AZD1222 COVID-19 vaccine. Assay: immunoSEQ multiplex PCR; the TCRdb copy retains only in-frame clones and omits some. Of under 120,000 clones detected, roughly 90% appear once; the ten largest clones hold about 1.2%. Trimming removed 4 bases at V and 2 bases at J, with 9 bases between. This CDR3 is built from 14 residues. Germline V gives CDR1 SGHTA, CDR2 FQGNSA. Whole-study results and caveats: Unmutated variant regions are reportedly the target of nearly half of TCRs that are spike-specific. Researchers took repertoire samples only after the peak T cell response had come. Donors skewed white British and female; clonal diversity was possibly underestimated.

This sequence joins TRBV7-2 and TRBJ1-5; unclear D gene. Material: peripheral blood, obtained on day 0 of AZD1222 vaccination. The receptor's source is an adult in good health. The chain's CDR3 is CASSSRKGNQPQHF. For the CDR3, the DNA is TGTGCCAGCAGCTCCCGTAAAGGCAATCAGCCCCAGCATTTT.